The 21 T cell receptor beta chains given below trace back to one sample, sequenced in a study of blood T cell repertoires in COVID-19. Data came from immunoSEQ multiplex PCR; TCRdb stores just in-frame clones and leaves some out. This table has roughly 220,000 clones, about 90% appearing once. Sample: PBMCs or T cells enriched from blood (not recorded which). The source is a woman between 50 and 59 years old with acute COVID-19.

This chain connects TRBV28 to TRBJ2-5; TRBD2 matches 7 bases. Trimming took 4 bases from V and 3 from J; bases not matched to a gene: 11. The CDR3 sequence is 16 residues long. The germline gives CDR1 MDHEN, CDR2 SYDVKM. CDR3 coding DNA: TGTGCCAGCAGTTCGAACCCCGGGACTAATGAAGAGACCCAGTACTTC. It specifies CASSSNPGTNEETQYF.

V is TRBV4-2 and J is TRBJ2-1; 8 nucleotides align to TRBD2. From germline, CDR1 is LGHNA and CDR2 YNFKEQ. V gave up 0 bases and J gave up 4 bases; unmatched junction bases: 5. The CDR3 is made up of 16 amino acids. The CDR3 coding sequence is TGTGCCAGCAGCCAAGAAGCACTAGCGGAGTACAATGAGCAGTTCTTC. Its protein product is CASSQEALAEYNEQFF.

The chain combines TRBV6-6 with TRBJ2-1, with 8 bases aligning to TRBD2. With 4 bases clipped from V and 8 bases from J, the junction kept 7 bases outside the gene matches. Germline CDR1 MNHNY, CDR2 SVGAGI (reference sequence). The CDR3 is 14 residues long. Here the CDR3 reads CASSSTSGGDEQFF. In nucleotides, the CDR3 is TGTGCCAGCAGTTCTACCAGCGGGGGCGATGAGCAGTTCTTC.

The CDR3 DNA sequence: TGTGCCAGCAGCGTATCTTGGTTTGGACTAGAAAGGGGCAATGAGCAGTTCTTC. As protein: CASSVSWFGLERGNEQFF. This chain connects TRBV9 to TRBJ2-1; 7 positions agree with TRBD2. CDR1 is SGDLS and CDR2 is YYNGEE in the germline V gene. With 1 base clipped from V and 6 bases from J, the junction kept 16 bases outside the gene matches. CDR3 length: 18 residues.

CDR3 DNA sequence: TGTGCCAGCAAACCCTACGGGAGTGGCTACGAGCAGTACTTC. This sequence encodes CASKPYGSGYEQYF. The V gene is TRBV3-1 (or the pseudogene TRBV3-2), the J gene TRBJ2-7; D may be TRBD2 (6 bases). V lost 7 bases to trimming and J lost 3 bases, with 16 bases between them. The CDR3 consists of 14 residues. Germline-derived CDR1 and CDR2 are LGHDT and YNNKEL (reference sequence).

This clone was seen more than once but under ten times. J is TRBJ1-5 and V is TRBV28, with 9 bases identical to TRBD1. Germline assignment: CDR1 MDHEN and CDR2 SYDVKM. V lost 11 bases, J lost 2 bases, and 4 bases stayed unmatched. CDR3 length: 13 amino acids. As DNA, the CDR3 is TGTGCCGGGAGGACAGGGGGCAATCAGCCCCAGCATTTT. The encoded protein is CAGRTGGNQPQHF. The full variable domain, in which reference TRBV28 and TRBJ1-5 provide the parts outside the CDR3, is DVKVTQSSRYLVKRTGEKVFLECVQDMDHENMFWYRQDPGLGLRLIYFSYDVKMKEKGDIPEGYSVSREKKERFSLILESASTNQTSMYLCAGRTGGNQPQHFGDGTRLSIL.

The J gene is TRBJ2-1, the V gene TRBV5-1; D perhaps matches TRBD1 (6 bases). Germline V gives CDR1 SGHRS, CDR2 YFSETQ. The CDR3 is made up of 17 amino acids. V was shortened by 4 bases and J by 2 bases, with 19 bases between the two germline ends. This CDR3 is CASSPNAGTMTYNEQFF. CDR3 sequence (DNA): TGCGCCAGCAGCCCAAACGCCGGGACAATGACCTACAATGAGCAGTTCTTC.

This chain uses TRBV28 with TRBJ2-1; 8 nucleotides line up with TRBD2. With 4 bases clipped from V and 9 bases from J, the junction kept 8 bases outside the gene matches. Germline values: CDR1 MDHEN, CDR2 SYDVKM. The CDR3 loop spans 14 amino acids. The CDR3 here is CASSSGTSLVEQFF. In DNA, the CDR3 is TGTGCCAGCAGTTCCGGGACTAGTTTGGTTGAGCAGTTCTTC.

This chain links TRBV10-3 with TRBJ1-6; the match to TRBD1 covers 7 bases. The CDR3 is 18 amino acids. CDR1 and CDR2 from the germline V gene are ENHRY and SYGVKD. Unmatched junction bases numbered 16, after V lost 5 bases and J lost 6 bases. The CDR3 coding sequence is TGTGCCATCAGTAAAGTAACGCAGACAGGGTCCCGTAATTCACCCCTCCACTTT. Encoded protein: CAISKVTQTGSRNSPLHF.

This clone came up a few times. The chain carries TRBV12-3 or TRBV12-4 and TRBJ1-2; D not certain. V was cut by 3 bases and J by 8 bases, with 7 bases left in between. The CDR3 length is 11 residues. The CDR3 loop reads CASSLEKGYTF. CDR3 bases: TGTGCCAGCAGTTTGGAGAAGGGCTACACCTTC.

The chain couples TRBV28 to TRBJ2-1; TRBD1 aligns across 9 bases. Losses at the gene ends were 3 bases for V and 6 bases for J; bases not matched to a gene: 12. The germline V gene encodes CDR1 MDHEN and CDR2 SYDVKM. There are 17 residues in the CDR3. This chain's CDR3 is CASSFLFWGQGRNEQFF. The DNA of the CDR3 is TGTGCCAGCAGTTTCCTATTTTGGGGACAGGGACGCAATGAGCAGTTCTTC. The variable domain in full, completed from reference TRBV28 and TRBJ2-1, reads DVKVTQSSRYLVKRTGEKVFLECVQDMDHENMFWYRQDPGLGLRLIYFSYDVKMKEKGDIPEGYSVSREKKERFSLILESASTNQTSMYLCASSFLFWGQGRNEQFFGPGTRLTVL.

V is TRBV19 and J is TRBJ2-4; D is possibly TRBD2 (6 bases). V lost 11 bases and J lost 6, with 17 bases in between. The germline V gene encodes CDR1 LNHDA and CDR2 SQIVND (reference sequence). CDR3 length: 13 residues. As DNA, the CDR3 is TGTGCCTCAAACCAAGGGACTCGAAACATTCAGTACTTC. Its protein is CASNQGTRNIQYF.

The chain has TRBV7-2 and TRBJ1-1; D is unclear. The CDR3 is 12 residues long. The germline gives CDR1 SGHTA, CDR2 FQGNSA. V was trimmed by 0 bases and J by 8 bases, leaving 7 bases between them. CDR3 in DNA: TGTGCCAGCAGCTTAGCGAGGGTGGAAGCTTTCTTT. Translation: CASSLARVEAFF.

This chain connects TRBV11-2 to TRBJ1-2; possibly TRBD1 for D (6 bases). The V gene's germline CDR1 is SGHAT and CDR2 FQNNGV. The CDR3 runs to 12 residues. V lost 6 bases and J 8 bases, leaving 13 bases between the germline ends. The CDR3 sequence is CASRLTGKGYTF. The CDR3 DNA is TGTGCCAGCAGATTAACAGGGAAAGGCTACACCTTC.

The chain combines TRBV7-2 with TRBJ1-4; D might be TRBD1 (5 bases). Germline CDR1 SGHTA, CDR2 FQGNSA. Between the trimmed V and J ends, which lost 2 bases and 4 bases, there was a span of 14 bases. CDR3 length: 16 residues. Written as DNA, the CDR3 is TGTGCCAGCAGCTTAATTGTGAGACAGTTTAATGAAAAACTGTTTTTT. It codes for CASSLIVRQFNEKLFF.

This clone was observed at least ten times. The chain combines TRBV19 with TRBJ2-1; no definite D call. The length of the CDR3 is 16 residues. Per germline, CDR1 LNHDA and CDR2 SQIVND (reference sequence). Trimming took 5 bases from V and 0 from J, leaving 14 bases between them. In DNA form, the CDR3 reads TGTGCCAGTAGTCCTATGCACGCCGGCTCCTACAATGAGCAGTTCTTC. This sequence encodes CASSPMHAGSYNEQFF.

J is TRBJ1-1 and V is TRBV10-2; D is unclear. The V and J ends lost 7 bases and 0 bases respectively, with 12 bases between them. The CDR3 runs 14 residues. The germline V gene encodes CDR1 WSHSY and CDR2 SAAADI. As DNA, the CDR3 is TGCGCCAGCAAACCGAGTCTCATGAACACTGAAGCTTTCTTT. Translation gives CASKPSLMNTEAFF.

On this clone itself: The sample holds other DNA sequences that translate to the same CDR3. The chain has TRBV27 and TRBJ2-1, with a weak D call TRBD2 (5 bases). The V end was cut by 0 bases, the J end by 0 bases, with 6 bases between. The germline V gene has CDR1 MNHEY and CDR2 SMNVEV (reference sequence). This CDR3 spans 15 amino acids. The CDR3 bases are TGTGCCAGCAGTTTATCTGGGAGCTCCTACAATGAGCAGTTCTTC. Translation: CASSLSGSSYNEQFF.

The chain carries TRBV28 and TRBJ2-5; TRBD2 aligns across 8 bases. The V and J ends lost 6 bases and 5 bases, in that order; junction bases with no gene match: 5. The CDR3 length is 13 residues. The V gene's germline CDR1 is MDHEN and CDR2 SYDVKM. CDR3 region: CASSRLARETQYF. The CDR3 DNA is TGTGCCAGCAGCAGACTAGCGAGGGAGACCCAGTACTTC.

This clone was observed once. This rearrangement joins TRBV15 to TRBJ1-1; no clear D. Germline V gene data show CDR1 as LNHNV and CDR2 as YYDKDF (reference sequence). The ends were cut back, 0 bases at V and 1 base at J, with 6 bases in the middle. The CDR3 runs to 14 residues. The CDR3 sequence is CATSRDRQNTEAFF. The DNA of the CDR3 is TGTGCCACCAGCAGAGATCGACAGAACACTGAAGCTTTCTTT.

The V call is TRBV27, the J call TRBJ2-7, with 7 nucleotides matching TRBD2. Germline CDR1 and CDR2: MNHEY and SMNVEV (reference sequence). The CDR3 totals 13 residues. The CDR3 here is CASGGAGAYEQYF. As DNA, the CDR3 is TGTGCGTCGGGGGGTGCGGGGGCCTACGAGCAGTACTTC.